This TCR beta chain was identified in a study of T cell changes during pregnancy in multiple sclerosis. The table came from immunoSEQ multiplex PCR; TCRdb's copy has only in-frame clones and leaves some out. The repertoire holds tens of thousands of clones, with roughly 94% as singletons. The CDR3 loop spans 17 amino acids. V lost 0 bases, J lost 0 bases, and 13 bases lay in between. Germline CDR1 and CDR2: SGHRS and YFSETQ. This material consisted of CD4+ T cells from peripheral blood mononuclear cells, taken in the first trimester of pregnancy. The TCR was taken from a female donor with multiple sclerosis, enrolled in a pregnancy study. This chain links TRBV5-1 with TRBJ2-1; TRBD1 is a possible D gene (5 bases). CDR3 protein: CASSLETGSYSYNEQFF. Written as DNA, the CDR3 is TGCGCCAGCAGCTTGGAAACAGGATCCTACTCCTACAATGAGCAGTTCTTC.